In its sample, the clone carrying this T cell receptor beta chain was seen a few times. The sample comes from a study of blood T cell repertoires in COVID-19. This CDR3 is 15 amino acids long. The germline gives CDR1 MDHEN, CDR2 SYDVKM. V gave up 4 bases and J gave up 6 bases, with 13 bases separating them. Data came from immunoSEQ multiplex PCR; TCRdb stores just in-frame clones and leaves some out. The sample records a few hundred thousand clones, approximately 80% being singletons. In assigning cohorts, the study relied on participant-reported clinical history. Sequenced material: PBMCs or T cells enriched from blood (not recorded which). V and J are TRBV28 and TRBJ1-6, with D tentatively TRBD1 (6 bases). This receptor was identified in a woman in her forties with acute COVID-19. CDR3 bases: TGTGCCAGCAGTTCCACGGGACAACGTAATTCACCCCTCCACTTT. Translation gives CASSSTGQRNSPLHF. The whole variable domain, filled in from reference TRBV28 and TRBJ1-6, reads DVKVTQSSRYLVKRTGEKVFLECVQDMDHENMFWYRQDPGLGLRLIYFSYDVKMKEKGDIPEGYSVSREKKERFSLILESASTNQTSMYLCASSSTGQRNSPLHFGNGTRLTVT.